Shown below are 18 T cell receptor beta chains from a single sample sequenced in a study of shared clonotypes between healthy human individuals. TCRdb's table, derived via immunoSEQ multiplex PCR, lists solely in-frame clones and lacks some. The table includes about 2.4 million clones, 93% detected once. Source material: naive CD4+ T cells from PBMCs. Subset denoted: CD45RA+ positively selected. All receptors derive from a man younger than 30 in good health. Some clones in this sample may be carry-over from other donors' samples.

The V gene is TRBV5-5, the J gene TRBJ1-2, with D perhaps matching TRBD1 (6 bases). V lost 3 bases to trimming and J lost 0 bases, with 15 bases between them. Germline V gene sequence: CDR1 SGHKS, CDR2 YYEKEE (reference sequence). The CDR3 contains 16 residues. The CDR3 spells CASSSTWTESNYGYTF. The CDR3 coding sequence is TGTGCCAGCAGCTCTACATGGACAGAATCTAACTATGGCTACACCTTC.

The rearrangement uses TRBV19 and TRBJ2-7; D is possibly TRBD2 (8 bases). Germline-derived CDR1 and CDR2 are LNHDA and SQIVND (reference sequence). Trimming cost V 4 bases and J 4 bases, with 17 bases left between them. This CDR3 contains 15 residues. CDR3 sequence (DNA): TGTGCCAGTAGTACGGGGGGGACAGTTACATACGAGCAGTACTTC. This sequence encodes CASSTGGTVTYEQYF.

This chain connects TRBV7-8 to TRBJ2-3, with 9 bases identical to TRBD1. This CDR3 contains 17 residues. Germline loops: CDR1 SGHVS, CDR2 FQNEAQ. J lost 6 bases, V lost 5 bases, and 15 bases had no gene match. DNA for the CDR3: TGTGCCAGCAGCACGAGGGACAGGGCCCGATCAGGCGATACGCAGTATTTT. It codes for CASSTRDRARSGDTQYF.

The rearrangement uses TRBV6-5 and TRBJ2-5; D possibly corresponds to TRBD2 (5 bases). The CDR3 is 13 residues long. From germline, CDR1 is MNHEY and CDR2 SVGAGI. V lost 5 bases and J 1 base, leaving 8 bases between the germline ends. Here the CDR3 DNA reads TGTGCCAGCAGTACTAGGGTCCAAGAGACCCAGTACTTC. Its translation: CASSTRVQETQYF.

The chain uses TRBV5-8 and TRBJ2-7; 8 bases map to TRBD2. The CDR3 runs to 15 residues. V was clipped by 2 bases and J by 2 bases; unmatched bases: 6. CDR1 and CDR2 (germline): SGHTS, YDEGEE. This chain's CDR3 is CASSFRGGLTYEQYF. The CDR3 DNA reads TGTGCCAGCAGCTTCCGCGGGGGGCTTACCTACGAGCAGTACTTC.

The J gene is TRBJ2-7, the V gene TRBV6-5, with 8 positions matching TRBD1. The V gene's germline CDR1 is MNHEY and CDR2 SVGAGI. CDR3 length equals 15 residues. V was clipped by 2 bases and J by 0 bases; unmatched bases: 3. The CDR3 bases are TGTGCCAGCAGTTACCGAGGACAGGGCTCCTACGAGCAGTACTTC. It codes for CASSYRGQGSYEQYF.

V gene TRBV28 combines with J gene TRBJ1-5, with TRBD1 as a possible D gene (6 bases). Germline values: CDR1 MDHEN, CDR2 SYDVKM. Trimming took off 6 bases at V and 1 base at J, with 13 bases between the two ends. The CDR3 loop spans 15 amino acids. DNA for the CDR3: TGTGCCAGCAGCCCCGGGACACTAAGCAATCAGCCCCAGCATTTT. This sequence encodes CASSPGTLSNQPQHF.

V is TRBV7-8 and J is TRBJ2-1; TRBD2 matches 7 bases. Per germline, CDR1 SGHVS and CDR2 FQNEAQ. After removal of 4 bases from V and 4 bases from J, the junction contained 10 bases not matched to a gene. The CDR3 runs 16 residues. The chain's CDR3 is CASSSRLGGEYNEQFF. CDR3 bases: TGTGCCAGCAGCTCTAGACTTGGGGGGGAATACAATGAGCAGTTCTTC.

The rearrangement uses TRBV4-2 and TRBJ1-2; D is perhaps TRBD1 (6 bases). The CDR3 sequence is 15 residues long. Trimming left V 3 bases short and J 3 bases short, with 14 bases between. Germline-derived CDR1 and CDR2 are LGHNA and YNFKEQ. CDR3 in amino acids: CASSQEDRSYYGYTF. In DNA, the CDR3 is TGTGCCAGCAGCCAGGAGGACAGATCCTACTATGGCTACACCTTC.

The chain couples TRBV28 to TRBJ1-5; tentatively, D is TRBD1 (5 bases). Looked up from germline, CDR1 is MDHEN and CDR2 is SYDVKM. V lost 10 bases, J lost 1 base, and 14 bases lay in between. The CDR3 consists of 14 residues. The CDR3 DNA sequence: TGTGCCACCCGGGGGGGATTAAGCAATCAGCCCCAGCATTTT. Translated: CATRGGLSNQPQHF. Looking up the rest from reference TRBV28 and TRBJ1-5 gives the full variable domain: DVKVTQSSRYLVKRTGEKVFLECVQDMDHENMFWYRQDPGLGLRLIYFSYDVKMKEKGDIPEGYSVSREKKERFSLILESASTNQTSMYLCATRGGLSNQPQHFGDGTRLSIL.

J is TRBJ2-5 and V is TRBV7-6; 9 bases match TRBD2. Germline V gene lookup returns CDR1 SGHVS and CDR2 FNYEAQ. This CDR3 comprises 19 residues. V shed 3 bases and J 5 bases; nucleotides not matched to a gene: 19. CDR3 sequence: CASSFPSPEEREEEETQYF. The CDR3 bases are TGTGCCAGCAGCTTCCCTAGCCCCGAAGAGCGGGAGGAGGAGGAGACCCAGTACTTC.

This chain links TRBV2 with TRBJ2-7; TRBD1 might be the D (6 bases). V lost 6 bases and J lost 5, with 11 bases in between. Germline CDR1 and CDR2: SNHLY and FYNNEI. The CDR3 length is 12 residues. CDR3 amino acids: CASRKAGDEQYF. DNA of the CDR3: TGTGCCAGCAGGAAAGCAGGGGACGAGCAGTACTTC.

This clone was detected only a few times. The chain recombines TRBV18 with TRBJ1-1; the D gene is possibly TRBD1 (5 bases). The germline V gene encodes CDR1 KGHSH and CDR2 LQKENI. The CDR3 totals 14 residues. V lost 10 bases and J 2 bases, leaving 17 bases between the germline ends. The CDR3, as DNA: TGTGCCACCTCCGACCGGGGCGGAAACACTGAAGCTTTCTTT. Translation: CATSDRGGNTEAFF. The entire variable domain, with the rest obtained from reference TRBV18 and TRBJ1-1, is as follows: NAGVMQNPRHLVRRRGQEARLRCSPMKGHSHVYWYRQLPEEGLKFMVYLQKENIIDESGMPKERFSAEFPKEGPSILRIQQVVRGDSAAYFCATSDRGGNTEAFFGQGTRLTVV.

This rearrangement joins TRBV7-2 to TRBJ1-6; D is uncertain. V was clipped by 1 base and J by 14 bases, with 18 bases between them. This CDR3 comprises 15 residues. From germline, CDR1 is SGHTA and CDR2 FQGNSA. The CDR3 DNA reads as TGTGCCAGCAGCTTAGTGGCCGGCCCCCGAGAGTCCCTCCACTTT. Amino acids: CASSLVAGPRESLHF.

The rearrangement joins TRBV28 to TRBJ1-5, with 7 bases aligning to TRBD1. This CDR3 region has 18 residues. Germline values: CDR1 MDHEN, CDR2 SYDVKM. V lost 4 bases, J lost 1 base, and 13 bases stayed unmatched. The CDR3 DNA sequence: TGTGCCAGCAGTTCGTATGGCCAGGGGGTAGGGAGCAATCAGCCCCAGCATTTT. As protein: CASSSYGQGVGSNQPQHF.

The chain employs TRBV9 and TRBJ2-1; 9 bases match TRBD2. Germline assignment: CDR1 SGDLS and CDR2 YYNGEE. V was clipped by 6 bases and J by 2 bases; unmatched bases: 6. There are 15 residues in the CDR3. CDR3 coding DNA: TGTGCCAGCAATTCCGCGGGAGGGCCCTACAATGAGCAGTTCTTC. Protein sequence: CASNSAGGPYNEQFF.

This sequence joins TRBV2 and TRBJ2-7; 7 bases line up with TRBD2. The J segment lost 9 bases and the V segment lost 6 bases, leaving 11 bases of the junction unmatched. CDR3 length: 13 amino acids. Per germline, CDR1 SNHLY and CDR2 FYNNEI. The CDR3 sequence is CASRGGSSGGQYF. The CDR3 DNA is TGTGCCAGCAGAGGCGGGAGCTCCGGAGGGCAGTACTTC.

The rearrangement uses TRBV10-3 and TRBJ1-1; possibly TRBD1 for D (6 bases). Germline CDR1 and CDR2: ENHRY and SYGVKD. The CDR3 is 13 residues long. V was cut by 0 bases and J by 8 bases, with 10 bases left in between. This CDR3 is CAISESGRGEAFF. As DNA, the CDR3 is TGTGCCATCAGTGAGTCGGGGAGGGGGGAAGCTTTCTTT.